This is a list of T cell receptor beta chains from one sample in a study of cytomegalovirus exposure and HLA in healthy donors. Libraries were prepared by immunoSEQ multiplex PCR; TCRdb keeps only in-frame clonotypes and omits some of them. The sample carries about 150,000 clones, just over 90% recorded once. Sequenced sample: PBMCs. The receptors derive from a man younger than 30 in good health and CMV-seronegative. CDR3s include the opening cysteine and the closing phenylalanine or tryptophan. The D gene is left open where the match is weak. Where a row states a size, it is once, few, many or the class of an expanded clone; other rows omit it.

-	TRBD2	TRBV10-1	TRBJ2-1	CASSEDSGGSQFF	TGCGCCAGCAGTGAAGATAGCGGGGGGTCGCAGTTCTTC
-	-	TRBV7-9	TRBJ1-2	CASSSRTVSTYGYTF	TGTGCCAGCAGCTCTCGGACAGTCTCGACCTATGGCTACACCTTC
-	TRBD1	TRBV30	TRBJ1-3	CAWSVDRAGGNTIYF	TGTGCCTGGAGTGTAGACAGGGCAGGTGGAAACACCATATATTTT
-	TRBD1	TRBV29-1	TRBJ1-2	CSARLTGAHGYTF	TGCAGCGCAAGACTAACAGGGGCTCATGGCTACACCTTC
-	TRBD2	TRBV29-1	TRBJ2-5	CSVGTSGGSQTQYF	TGCAGCGTTGGCACTAGCGGGGGTTCGCAGACCCAGTACTTC
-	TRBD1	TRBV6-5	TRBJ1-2	CASSRDRVNYGYTF	TGTGCCAGCAGCCGGGACAGGGTAAACTATGGCTACACCTTC
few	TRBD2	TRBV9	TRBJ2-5	CASTPRAGGQETQYF	TGTGCCAGCACCCCTAGAGCGGGGGGGCAAGAGACCCAGTACTTC
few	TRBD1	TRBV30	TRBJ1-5	CAWSEGAINQPQHF	TGTGCCTGGAGTGAGGGGGCGATCAATCAGCCCCAGCATTTT
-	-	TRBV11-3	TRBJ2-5	CASSEGRGTQYF	TGTGCCAGCAGCGAGGGTCGGGGGACCCAGTACTTC
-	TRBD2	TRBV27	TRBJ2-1	CASSLFRGSGRYNEQFF	TGTGCCAGCAGTTTGTTCCGGGGTAGCGGGAGGTACAATGAGCAGTTCTTC
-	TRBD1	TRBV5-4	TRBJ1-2	CASSGTAPTYGYTF	TGTGCCAGCAGCGGGACAGCACCTACCTATGGCTACACCTTC
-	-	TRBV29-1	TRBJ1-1	CSGAPLRGTEAFF	TGCAGCGGGGCCCCTCTCAGGGGCACTGAAGCTTTCTTT
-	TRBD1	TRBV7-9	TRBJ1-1	CASSLALQGVMNTEAFF	TGTGCCAGCAGCTTAGCTCTCCAGGGGGTGATGAACACTGAAGCTTTCTTT
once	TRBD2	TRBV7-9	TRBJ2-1	CASSFPSGSLSSSYNEQFF	TGTGCCAGCAGCTTTCCTAGCGGGAGTCTCTCGAGCTCCTACAATGAGCAGTTCTTC
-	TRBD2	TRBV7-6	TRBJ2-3	CASSLDPGGADTQYF	TGTGCCAGCAGCTTAGACCCGGGAGGGGCAGATACGCAGTATTTT
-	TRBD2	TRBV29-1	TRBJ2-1	CSVDGGYYNEQFF	TGCAGCGTTGACGGGGGGTACTACAATGAGCAGTTCTTC
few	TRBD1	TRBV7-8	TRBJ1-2	CASSPLRITGGFTNYGYTF	TGTGCCAGCAGCCCCCTGAGAATAACAGGGGGCTTCACTAACTATGGCTACACCTTC
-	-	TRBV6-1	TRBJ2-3	CATSLGTDTQYF	TGTGCCACCTCTCTAGGCACAGATACGCAGTATTTT
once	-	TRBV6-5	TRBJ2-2	CASSYYQGSGELFF	TGTGCCAGCAGTTACTACCAGGGGTCCGGGGAGCTGTTTTTT
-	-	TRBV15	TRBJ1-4	CATSRRFGYEKLFF	TGTGCCACCAGCAGAAGATTCGGTTATGAAAAACTGTTTTTT
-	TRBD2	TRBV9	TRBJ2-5	CASSVGLAGMRETQYF	TGTGCCAGCAGCGTAGGTCTAGCGGGAATGCGAGAGACCCAGTACTTC
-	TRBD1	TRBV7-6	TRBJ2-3	CASSGITGGSSTDTQYF	TGTGCCAGCTCAGGGATAACAGGGGGTTCTAGCACAGATACGCAGTATTTT
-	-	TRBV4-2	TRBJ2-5	CASSQRTGTRETQYF	TGTGCCAGCAGCCAGCGAACAGGCACCAGGGAGACCCAGTACTTC